The 8 T cell receptor beta chains reported below all come from one sample, sequenced in a study of blood T cell repertoires in COVID-19. Generated by immunoSEQ multiplex PCR, the TCRdb table keeps only in-frame clones and is missing some. The repertoire holds 250,000 to 300,000 clones, with about four fifths as singletons. The sequenced sample consisted of peripheral blood. Receptors were obtained from an older woman with active or convalescent COVID-19.

V and J are TRBV3-1 (or the pseudogene TRBV3-2) and TRBJ1-1, with D uncertain. Trimming left V 6 bases short and J 6 bases short, with 11 bases between. Per the germline V gene, CDR1 is LGHDT and CDR2 is YNNKEL (reference sequence). This CDR3 region has 12 residues. The DNA of the CDR3 is TGTGCCAGCAGGAGAGGAGGTTCTGAAGCTTTCTTT. Amino acid sequence: CASRRGGSEAFF.

The rearrangement links TRBV5-1 to TRBJ1-4, with 7 bases that match TRBD1. The V and J ends lost 3 bases and 4 bases, in that order; junction bases with no gene match: 9. The CDR3 totals 16 residues. From germline, CDR1 is SGHRS and CDR2 YFSETQ. DNA of the CDR3: TGCGCCAGCAGCTGGGGACAGACCCGGGATAATGAAAAACTGTTTTTT. It codes for CASSWGQTRDNEKLFF.

A single count supports this clone. The chain is built from TRBV11-2 and TRBJ2-3; 10 bases align to TRBD2. V was pared by 4 bases and J by 4 bases, with 11 bases of the junction left unmatched. The CDR3 spans 17 residues. Germline CDR1 and CDR2: SGHAT and FQNNGV. CDR3 coding DNA: TGTGCCAGCAGCTCCAACAGCGGGGGGGGTTCATCAGATACGCAGTATTTT. This translates into CASSSNSGGGSSDTQYF.

This chain links TRBV6-1 with TRBJ1-3, with a possible D match to TRBD1 (5 bases). CDR3 length: 14 amino acids. CDR1 and CDR2 from the germline V gene are MNHNS and SASEGT. V was trimmed by 2 bases and J by 1 base, leaving 6 bases between them. The CDR3 sequence: CASSEQGSGNTIYF. The DNA for the CDR3 is TGTGCCAGCAGTGAACAGGGTTCTGGAAACACCATATATTTT.

The chain uses TRBV9 and TRBJ1-3; D is undetermined. Germline V CDR1 and CDR2: SGDLS, YYNGEE. V was clipped by 5 bases and J by 3 bases, with 9 bases between them. This CDR3 has 13 amino acids. The CDR3 region is CASRRASGNTIYF. The CDR3 DNA sequence: TGTGCCAGCAGGCGGGCGAGTGGAAACACCATATATTTT.

The chain uses TRBV7-8 and TRBJ1-4, with TRBD1 identical over 7 bases. Germline V gene sequence: CDR1 SGHVS, CDR2 FQNEAQ. This CDR3 has 14 amino acids. Germline trimming cut 2 bases from V and 12 bases from J; bases unmatched to any gene: 9. The DNA of the CDR3 is TGTGCCAGCAGCTTACGACAGGGCGGGTCGGAACTGTTTTTT. Protein: CASSLRQGGSELFF.

About this clone: The junction and the germline gene differ at one end; a read error may be behind it. The chain has TRBV5-1 and TRBJ1-3, with TRBD1 as a possible D gene (5 bases). The CDR3 is 16 amino acids. CDR1 is SGHRS, CDR2 YFSETQ, per germline. This chain's CDR3 is CASSLEGLGTGNTIYF. In DNA, the CDR3 is TGCGCCAGCAGTTTGGAGGGACTGGGGACTGGAAACACCATATATTTT.

V is TRBV25-1 and J is TRBJ1-1, with 8 bases fitting TRBD1. CDR3 length: 16 amino acids. Germline CDR1 MGHDK, CDR2 SYGVNS. After removal of 5 bases from V and 1 base from J, the junction contained 9 bases not matched to a gene. The CDR3 here is CASSRGQGAQNTEAFF. CDR3 DNA: TGTGCCAGCAGTAGGGGGCAGGGGGCCCAGAACACTGAAGCTTTCTTT.